This paragraph covers one TCR beta chain sequence. Its antigen is unidentified. The treatment denotes: roughly 18 received Ad26.COV2.S at low or high dose, single or two shots; about 5 received placebo; per-sample allocation not given. Day 63 after the first injection of vaccine or placebo was the sampling time. The donor was a Boston adult aged 18-55 years. This sample stems from a study of Ad26.COV2.S vaccination and SARS-CoV-2 variants. Study summary: It was the COV1001 Ad26.COV2.S trial arm that included the donor. Findings and limits, study-wide: Quantification of TCR breadth and depth may have yielded underestimates of total T cell responses.

The CDR3 is made up of 15 amino acids. V shed 2 bases, J shed 3 bases, and the junction held 1 base outside the gene matches. Germline CDR1 ENHRY, CDR2 SYGVKD. The assay was immunoSEQ multiplex PCR, and TCRdb's table has in-frame clones only and misses some. Here the sample spans fewer than 900,000 clones, around 92% being singletons. This sequence joins TRBV10-3 and TRBJ1-1, with 12 positions matching TRBD1. Sequences were derived from peripheral blood, sampled in a trial of Ad26.COV2.S vaccine versus placebo. The TCR originated in a person between 18 and 60 years old who received the Ad26.COV2.S COVID-19 vaccine or a placebo. The DNA for the CDR3 is TGTGCCATCAGTGAGGGGACAGGGGGCTACACTGAAGCTTTCTTT. Translating it yields CAISEGTGGYTEAFF.